This record covers a single T cell receptor beta chain. The CDR3 is made up of 17 amino acids. Germline CDR1 is LNHNV and CDR2 is YYDKDF (reference sequence). The V and J ends lost 0 bases and 5 bases respectively, with 19 bases between them. The data originate from a study of technical replicates of blood from a few donors. The method was immunoSEQ multiplex PCR; TCRdb's version includes in-frame clones alone and lacks a portion of them. The table has under 85,000 clones, approximately 92% seen once. The gene calls are TRBV15 and TRBJ2-5, with D maybe TRBD1 (7 bases). Sequenced input: T cells isolated from PBMCs. This sequence was found in a human donor in good health. Some clones in this sample may be carry-over from other donors' samples. CDR3 protein: CATSREAGRTGLETQYF. The DNA of the CDR3 is TGTGCCACCAGCAGAGAAGCAGGGAGGACAGGTTTGGAGACCCAGTACTTC. Together with reference TRBV15 and TRBJ2-5, the CDR3 gives the full variable domain: DAMVIQNPRYQVTQFGKPVTLSCSQTLNHNVMYWYQQKSSQAPKLLFHYYDKDFNNEADTPDNFQSRRPNTSFCFLDIRSPGLGDTAMYLCATSREAGRTGLETQYFGPGTRLLVL.